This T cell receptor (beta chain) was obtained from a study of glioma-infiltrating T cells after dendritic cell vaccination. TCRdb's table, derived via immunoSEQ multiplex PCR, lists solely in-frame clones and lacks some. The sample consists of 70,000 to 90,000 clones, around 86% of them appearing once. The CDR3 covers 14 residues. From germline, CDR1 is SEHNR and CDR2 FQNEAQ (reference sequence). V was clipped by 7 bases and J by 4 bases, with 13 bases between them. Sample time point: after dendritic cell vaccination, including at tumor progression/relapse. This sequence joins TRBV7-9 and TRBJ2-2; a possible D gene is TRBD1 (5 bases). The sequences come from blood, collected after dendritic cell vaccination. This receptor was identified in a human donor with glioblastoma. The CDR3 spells CASNRTSVTGELFF. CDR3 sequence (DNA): TGTGCCAGCAACCGGACATCGGTCACCGGGGAGCTGTTTTTT.